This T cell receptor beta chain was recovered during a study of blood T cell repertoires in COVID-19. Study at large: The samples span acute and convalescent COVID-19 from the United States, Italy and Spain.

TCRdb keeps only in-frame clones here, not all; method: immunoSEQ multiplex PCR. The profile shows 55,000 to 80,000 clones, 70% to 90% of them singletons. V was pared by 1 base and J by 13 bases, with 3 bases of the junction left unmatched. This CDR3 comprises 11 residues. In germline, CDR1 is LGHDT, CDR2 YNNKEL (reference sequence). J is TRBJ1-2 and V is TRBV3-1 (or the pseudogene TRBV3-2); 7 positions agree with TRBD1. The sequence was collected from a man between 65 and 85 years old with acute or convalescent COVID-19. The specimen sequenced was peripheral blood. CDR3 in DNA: TGTGCCAGCAGCCAAGGACAGGGAAGCACCTTC. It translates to CASSQGQGSTF.